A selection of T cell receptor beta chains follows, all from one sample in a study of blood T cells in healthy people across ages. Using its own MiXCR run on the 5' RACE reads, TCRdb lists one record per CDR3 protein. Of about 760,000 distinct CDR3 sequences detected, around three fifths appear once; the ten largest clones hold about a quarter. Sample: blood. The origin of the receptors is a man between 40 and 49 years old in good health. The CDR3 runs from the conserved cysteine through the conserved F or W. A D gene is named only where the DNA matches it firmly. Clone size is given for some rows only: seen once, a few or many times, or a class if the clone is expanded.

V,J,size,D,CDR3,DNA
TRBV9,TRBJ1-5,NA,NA,CASGFMPSGNQPQHF,TGTGCCAGCGGCTTTATGCCTAGTGGCAATCAGCCCCAGCATTTT
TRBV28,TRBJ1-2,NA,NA,CASRLQGKDGYTF,TGTGCCAGCAGATTGCAGGGGAAGGATGGCTACACCTTC
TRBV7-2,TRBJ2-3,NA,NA,CASSQLLPTSSGTDTQYF,TGTGCCAGCAGCCAACTTCTCCCCACTAGCTCAGGCACAGATACGCAGTATTTT
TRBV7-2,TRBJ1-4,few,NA,CASSLDGRGEKLFF,TGTGCCAGCAGCTTAGATGGGAGAGGGGAAAAACTGTTTTTT
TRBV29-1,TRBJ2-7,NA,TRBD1,CSAQGSRYEQYF,TGCAGCGCACAGGGGTCCCGCTACGAGCAGTACTTC
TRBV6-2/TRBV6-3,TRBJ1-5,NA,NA,CASSPLFQWGSKGENQPQHF,TGTGCCAGCAGCCCATTATTTCAGTGGGGTTCTAAGGGCGAGAATCAGCCCCAGCATTTT
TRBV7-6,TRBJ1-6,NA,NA,CASSLEPTVGSYNSPLHF,TGTGCCAGCAGCTTAGAGCCTACGGTCGGTTCCTATAATTCACCCCTCCACTTT
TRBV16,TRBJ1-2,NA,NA,CASSQLGATDYGYTF,TGTGCCAGCAGCCAATTAGGCGCGACGGACTATGGCTACACCTTC
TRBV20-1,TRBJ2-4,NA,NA,CSASSDGYKQYF,TGCAGTGCTAGTTCCGACGGGTACAAGCAGTACTTC
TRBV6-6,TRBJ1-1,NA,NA,CASSQASGGTEAFF,TGTGCCAGCAGCCAAGCCTCCGGGGGCACTGAAGCTTTCTTT
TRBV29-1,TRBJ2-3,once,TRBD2,CSVASGRTDTQYF,TGCAGCGTCGCTAGCGGGAGGACAGATACGCAGTATTTT
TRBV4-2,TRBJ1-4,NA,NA,CASSQDLMNRFATNEKLFF,TGTGCCAGCAGCCAAGATTTAATGAACAGGTTTGCAACTAATGAAAAACTGTTTTTT
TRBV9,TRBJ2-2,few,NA,CASSVAEAGELFF,TGTGCCAGCAGCGTAGCTGAGGCCGGGGAGCTGTTTTTT
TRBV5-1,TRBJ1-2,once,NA,CASSLAGAGGYTF,TGCGCCAGCAGCTTGGCAGGGGCTGGGGGCTACACCTTC
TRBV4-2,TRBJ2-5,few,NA,CASSLNEGKYF,TGTGCCAGCAGCCTAAACGAGGGGAAGTACTTC
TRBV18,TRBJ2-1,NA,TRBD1,CASSPGTGNGDEQFF,TGTGCCAGCTCACCCGGGACAGGGAACGGGGATGAGCAGTTCTTC
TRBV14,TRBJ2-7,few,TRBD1,CASTRTGALSYEQYF,TGTGCCAGCACCCGGACAGGAGCACTATCCTACGAGCAGTACTTC
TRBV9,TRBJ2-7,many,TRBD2,CASSLGLAGVEQYF,TGTGCCAGCAGCTTGGGACTAGCGGGAGTAGAGCAGTACTTC
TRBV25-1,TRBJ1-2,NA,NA,CASSDPRTAHLYGYTF,TGTGCCAGCAGTGACCCCCGGACAGCCCATCTATATGGCTACACCTTC
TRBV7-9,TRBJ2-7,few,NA,CASSLPTAEISEQYF,TGTGCCAGCAGCCTACCAACGGCTGAAATTTCCGAGCAGTACTTC
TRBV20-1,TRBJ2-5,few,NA,CSARDSVKVSETQYF,TGCAGTGCTAGAGATTCGGTGAAAGTATCGGAGACCCAGTACTTC
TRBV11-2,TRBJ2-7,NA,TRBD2,CATSSPGGRALGSEQYF,TGTGCCACCAGCTCTCCGGGCGGGAGGGCTCTTGGCTCCGAGCAGTACTTC
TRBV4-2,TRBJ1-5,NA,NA,CASSQDGTAVNQPQHF,TGTGCCAGCAGCCAAGATGGCACGGCGGTTAATCAGCCCCAGCATTTT
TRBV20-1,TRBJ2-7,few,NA,CSAREIQGGAYEQYF,TGCAGTGCTAGAGAGATACAGGGAGGTGCGTACGAGCAGTACTTC
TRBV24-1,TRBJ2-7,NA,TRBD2,CATSPGGNEQYF,TGTGCCACCAGCCCGGGGGGGAACGAGCAGTACTTC
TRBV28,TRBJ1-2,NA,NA,CASIPRTAGSGYGYTF,TGTGCCAGCATCCCGCGGACAGCCGGTTCGGGATATGGCTACACCTTC
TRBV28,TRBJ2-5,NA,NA,CASSLGHTETQYF,TGTGCCAGCAGCCTCGGACATACGGAGACCCAGTACTTC
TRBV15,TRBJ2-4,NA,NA,CATSRATGLQNIQYF,TGTGCCACCAGCAGAGCTACAGGGCTGCAAAACATTCAGTACTTC
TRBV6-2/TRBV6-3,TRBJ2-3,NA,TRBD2,CASSYRTSEGPTDTQYF,TGTGCCAGCAGTTACAGGACTAGCGAGGGACCCACGGATACGCAGTATTTT
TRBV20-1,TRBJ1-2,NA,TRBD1,CSERDRGDYGYTF,TGCAGTGAACGGGACAGGGGAGACTATGGCTACACCTTC
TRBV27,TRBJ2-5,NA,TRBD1,CASRGQTGQYF,TGTGCCAGCAGGGGACAGACTGGCCAGTACTTC
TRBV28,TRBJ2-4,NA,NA,CASNPPGLHIQYF,TGTGCCAGCAATCCCCCAGGTTTGCACATTCAGTACTTC
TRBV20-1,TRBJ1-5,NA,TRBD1,CSARGDRGSQPQHF,TGCAGTGCTAGAGGGGACAGGGGGAGTCAGCCCCAGCATTTT
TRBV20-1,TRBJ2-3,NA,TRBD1,CSARDRGQVDTQYF,TGCAGTGCGCGGGACAGGGGGCAAGTAGATACGCAGTATTTT
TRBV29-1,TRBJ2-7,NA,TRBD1,CSAWTGQGEQYF,TGCAGCGCATGGACAGGGCAAGGCGAGCAGTACTTC
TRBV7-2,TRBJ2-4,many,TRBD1,CASSWGQGIYIQYF,TGTGCCAGCAGCTGGGGACAGGGAATATACATTCAGTACTTC
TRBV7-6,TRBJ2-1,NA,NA,CASSLARPSSYNEQFF,TGTGCCAGCAGCTTAGCACGACCCAGCTCCTACAATGAGCAGTTCTTC
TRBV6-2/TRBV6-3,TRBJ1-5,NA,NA,CASSLFQQGNQPQHF,TGTGCCAGCAGTTTATTCCAACAGGGCAATCAGCCCCAGCATTTT
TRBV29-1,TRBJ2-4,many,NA,CSVEMGAKNIQYF,TGCAGCGTTGAAATGGGAGCCAAAAACATTCAGTACTTC
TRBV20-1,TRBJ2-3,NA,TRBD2,CSAREAGGALTSTDTQYF,TGCAGTGCTAGAGAGGCCGGGGGGGCTCTAACTAGCACAGATACGCAGTATTTT
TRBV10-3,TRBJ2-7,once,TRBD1,CAISEAGTGSNEQYF,TGTGCCATCAGTGAGGCTGGGACAGGGTCCAACGAGCAGTACTTC
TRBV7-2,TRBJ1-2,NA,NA,CASSETRSYGYTF,TGTGCCAGCAGCGAGACACGTTCCTATGGCTACACCTTC
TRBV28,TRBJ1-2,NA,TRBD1,CASSLVWDRGKLVNYGYTF,TGTGCCAGCAGTCTTGTGTGGGACAGGGGAAAGTTGGTTAACTATGGCTACACCTTC
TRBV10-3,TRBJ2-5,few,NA,CAISEVAPQETQYF,TGTGCCATCAGTGAAGTGGCTCCTCAAGAGACCCAGTACTTC
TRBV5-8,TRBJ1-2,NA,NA,CASSSTTFPSNYGYTF,TGTGCCAGCAGTTCGACGACCTTCCCTTCTAACTATGGCTACACCTTC
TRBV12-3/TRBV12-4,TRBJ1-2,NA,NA,CASSLFNNRNYGYTF,TGTGCCAGCAGTTTATTTAATAATAGGAACTATGGCTACACCTTC
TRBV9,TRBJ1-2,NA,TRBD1,CASSAGTAQPYGYTF,TGTGCCAGCAGCGCGGGGACAGCCCAACCCTATGGCTACACCTTC
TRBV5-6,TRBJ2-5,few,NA,CASRRLWETQYF,TGTGCCAGCAGGCGTCTATGGGAGACCCAGTACTTC
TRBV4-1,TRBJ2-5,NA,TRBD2,CASSQVPGGGLETQYF,TGCGCCAGCAGCCAAGTCCCGGGAGGCGGGCTAGAGACCCAGTACTTC
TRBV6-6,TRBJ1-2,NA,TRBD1,CASSSRDRGFGNYGYTF,TGTGCCAGCAGTTCCCGGGACAGGGGATTTGGTAACTATGGCTACACCTTC
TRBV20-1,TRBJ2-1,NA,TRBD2,CSARAASGAYNEQFF,TGCAGTGCTAGAGCAGCTAGCGGGGCCTACAATGAGCAGTTCTTC
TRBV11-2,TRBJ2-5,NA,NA,CASSTSETQYF,TGTGCCAGCAGCACTAGTGAGACCCAGTACTTC
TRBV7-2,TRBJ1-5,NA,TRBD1,CASSSETGWSNQPQHF,TGTGCCAGCAGCTCCGAGACAGGGTGGAGCAATCAGCCCCAGCATTTT
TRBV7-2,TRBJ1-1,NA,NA,CASSRNGQGWAFF,TGTGCCAGCAGTCGTAACGGGCAGGGGTGGGCTTTCTTT
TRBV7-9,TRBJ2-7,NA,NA,CASSLDPGAHYEQYF,TGTGCCAGCAGCCTCGATCCAGGGGCCCACTACGAGCAGTACTTC